This TCR beta chain is from a study of blood T cell repertoires in COVID-19. Study-level background: PBMCs, B-cell-depleted T cells, or T cells were the source of the cDNA or gDNA that made up the material.

TCRdb's copy holds only in-frame clones and misses some; the assay was immunoSEQ multiplex PCR. The sample records 65,000 to 95,000 clones, over 75% being singletons. This clone was observed a single time. The CDR3 contains 13 residues. Germline-derived CDR1 and CDR2 are SQVTM and ANQGSEA. The V and J ends lost 5 bases and 3 bases respectively, with 11 bases between them. The sequence was collected from a man between 65 and 80 years old with acute or convalescent COVID-19. The chain uses TRBV29-1 and TRBJ1-5, with D unresolved. The sample taken for sequencing was peripheral blood. CDR3 DNA sequence: TGCAGCGTTCTCTTGGGAGTCAATCAGCCCCAGCATTTT. As protein: CSVLLGVNQPQHF.